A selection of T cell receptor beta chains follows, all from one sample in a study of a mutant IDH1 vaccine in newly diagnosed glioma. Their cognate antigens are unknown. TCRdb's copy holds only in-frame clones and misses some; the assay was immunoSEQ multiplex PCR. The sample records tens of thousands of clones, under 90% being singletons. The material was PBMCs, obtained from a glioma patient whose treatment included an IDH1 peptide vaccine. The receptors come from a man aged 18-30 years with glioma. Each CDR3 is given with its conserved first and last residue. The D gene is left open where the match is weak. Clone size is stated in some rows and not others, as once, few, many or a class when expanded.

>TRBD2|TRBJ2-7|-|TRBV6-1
CASSEWAGTSGLFREQYF
TGTGCCAGCAGTGAATGGGCAGGGACTAGCGGACTTTTTCGGGAGCAGTACTTC
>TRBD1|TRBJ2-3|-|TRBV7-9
CASARGRNADTQYF
TGTGCCAGTGCCAGGGGGCGGAACGCAGATACGCAGTATTTT
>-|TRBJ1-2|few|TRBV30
CAWSLDALGYTF
TGTGCCTGGAGCCTGGATGCGCTGGGCTACACCTTC
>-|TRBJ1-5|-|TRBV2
CASRAGLKDIGNQPQHF
TGTGCCAGCAGGGCGGGCTTAAAGGATATCGGCAATCAGCCCCAGCATTTT
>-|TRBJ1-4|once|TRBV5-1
CASTRGFNEKLFF
TGCGCCAGTACGAGGGGCTTTAATGAAAAACTGTTTTTT
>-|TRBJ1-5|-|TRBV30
CAWSTYSNQPQHF
TGTGCCTGGAGCACGTATAGCAATCAGCCCCAGCATTTT
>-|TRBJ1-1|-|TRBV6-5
CASSYSQGMNTEAFF
TGTGCCAGCAGTTACTCACAGGGCATGAACACTGAAGCTTTCTTT
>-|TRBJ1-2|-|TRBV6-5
CASSEGRLYGYTF
TGTGCCAGCAGCGAAGGACGGCTCTATGGCTACACCTTC
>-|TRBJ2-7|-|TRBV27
CASSLGQTYEQYF
TGTGCCAGCAGTCTAGGACAGACCTACGAGCAGTACTTC
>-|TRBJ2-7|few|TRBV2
CASSDRGSQSSYEQYF
TGTGCCAGCAGCGACCGGGGTTCCCAGAGCTCCTACGAGCAGTACTTC
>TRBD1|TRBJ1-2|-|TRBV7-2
CASSIRQGGNYGYTF
TGTGCCAGCAGCATAAGACAGGGGGGGAACTATGGCTACACCTTC
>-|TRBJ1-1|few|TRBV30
CAWSVQVLGTKGTEAFF
TGTGCCTGGAGTGTACAAGTCTTGGGCACTAAGGGGACTGAAGCTTTCTTT
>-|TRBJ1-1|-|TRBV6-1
CASSEAAGNTEAFF
TGTGCCAGCAGTGAAGCGGCGGGGAACACTGAAGCTTTCTTT
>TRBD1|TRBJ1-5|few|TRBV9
CASSVGGRGLEPQHF
TGTGCCAGCAGCGTAGGGGGCAGGGGGCTAGAGCCCCAGCATTTT
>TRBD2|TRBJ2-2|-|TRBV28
CASSFVAGRSHGELFF
TGTGCCAGCAGTTTCGTAGCGGGCAGAAGTCACGGGGAGCTGTTTTTT
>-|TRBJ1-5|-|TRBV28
CASRSAGVQPQHF
TGTGCCAGCAGGTCCGCAGGGGTTCAGCCCCAGCATTTT
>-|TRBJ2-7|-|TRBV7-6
CASSLWSGPAYEQYF
TGTGCCAGCAGCTTATGGTCAGGGCCAGCCTACGAGCAGTACTTC
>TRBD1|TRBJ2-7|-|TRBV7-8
CASSLARGQGSEQYF
TGTGCCAGCAGCTTAGCGCGCGGACAGGGGAGCGAGCAGTACTTC
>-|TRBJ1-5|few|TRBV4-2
CASSQEDGSNQPQHF
TGTGCCAGCAGCCAGGAGGACGGTAGCAATCAGCCCCAGCATTTT
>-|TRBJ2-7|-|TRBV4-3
CASSQEAGLDEQYF
TGCGCCAGCAGCCAAGAAGCAGGGCTCGACGAGCAGTACTTC
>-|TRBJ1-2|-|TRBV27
CASSPFGDFIYGYTF
TGTGCCAGCAGTCCCTTTGGGGACTTCATCTATGGCTACACCTTC
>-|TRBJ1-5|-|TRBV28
CASRGSGTRHQPQHF
TGTGCCAGCAGGGGGTCCGGGACGAGGCATCAGCCCCAGCATTTT
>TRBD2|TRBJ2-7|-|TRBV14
CASSQDSFGGDEQYF
TGTGCCAGCAGCCAAGATAGTTTTGGGGGGGACGAGCAGTACTTC
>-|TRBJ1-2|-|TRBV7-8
CASSLTLRPSVLDGYTF
TGTGCCAGCAGCTTAACCCTTCGACCCTCTGTGCTGGATGGCTACACCTTC
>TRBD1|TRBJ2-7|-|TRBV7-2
CASSLGGTGSYEQYF
TGTGCCAGCAGCTTAGGAGGGACAGGGTCTTACGAGCAGTACTTC
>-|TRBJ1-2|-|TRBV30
CAWRPNYGYTF
TGTGCCTGGAGGCCTAACTATGGCTACACCTTC
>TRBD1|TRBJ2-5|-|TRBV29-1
CSVGTGQETQYF
TGCAGCGTTGGGACAGGACAAGAGACCCAGTACTTC
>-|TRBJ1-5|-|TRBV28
CASRITGYSNQPQHF
TGTGCCAGCCGAATTACAGGTTATAGCAATCAGCCCCAGCATTTT
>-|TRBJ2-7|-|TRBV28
CASSSYKGRDYEQYF
TGTGCCAGCAGTTCCTACAAGGGCCGGGACTACGAGCAGTACTTC
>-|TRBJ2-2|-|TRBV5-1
CASSLAGELFF
TGCGCCAGCAGCTTGGCCGGGGAGCTGTTTTTT
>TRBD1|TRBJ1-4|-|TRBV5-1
CASSGGLSSTNEKLFF
TGCGCCAGCTCAGGGGGCTTGTCCTCAACTAATGAAAAACTGTTTTTT
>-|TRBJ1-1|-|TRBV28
CASSLLTGSAFF
TGTGCCAGCAGTCTTTTAACAGGGTCAGCTTTCTTT
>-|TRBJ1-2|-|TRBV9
CASSVGDELDGYTF
TGTGCCAGCAGCGTCGGGGATGAGTTAGATGGCTACACCTTC
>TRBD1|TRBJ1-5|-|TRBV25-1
CASSDTGDKPQHF
TGTGCCAGCAGTGATACAGGGGACAAGCCCCAGCATTTT
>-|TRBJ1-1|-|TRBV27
CASSLNRVWTEAFF
TGTGCCAGCAGTTTAAACAGGGTTTGGACTGAAGCTTTCTTT
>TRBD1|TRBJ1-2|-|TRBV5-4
CASSLTGGLGGYTF
TGTGCCAGCAGCCTCACAGGGGGATTAGGGGGCTACACCTTC
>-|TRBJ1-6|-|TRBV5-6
CASSFGRVGNSPLHF
TGTGCCAGCAGCTTTGGACGGGTGGGGAATTCACCCCTCCACTTT
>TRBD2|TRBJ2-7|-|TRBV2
CASREGLAGLNYEQYF
TGTGCCAGCAGAGAGGGACTAGCGGGGCTCAACTACGAGCAGTACTTC
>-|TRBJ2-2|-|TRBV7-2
CASSSGPAGELFF
TGTGCCAGCAGCTCAGGTCCGGCCGGGGAGCTGTTTTTT
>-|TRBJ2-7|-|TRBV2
CASCGSYEQYF
TGTGCCAGTTGTGGTTCCTACGAGCAGTACTTC
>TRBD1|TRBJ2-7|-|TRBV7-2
CASRGQGYEQYF
TGTGCCAGCAGGGGACAGGGCTACGAGCAGTACTTC
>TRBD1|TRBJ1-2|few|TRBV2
CASRDRPSNYGYTF
TGTGCCAGCAGGGACAGGCCCAGTAACTATGGCTACACCTTC
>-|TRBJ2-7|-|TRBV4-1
CASSLRADTIGPYEQYF
TGCGCCAGCAGCCTCCGCGCCGACACCATAGGACCTTACGAGCAGTACTTC
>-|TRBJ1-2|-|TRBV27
CASSPAGDYYGYTF
TGTGCCAGCAGCCCGGCCGGGGATTACTATGGCTACACCTTC